The rows below give T cell receptor beta chains drawn from one sample of a study of blood T cells in healthy people across ages. TCRdb reprocessed the 5' RACE reads via MiXCR and lists one record per CDR3 protein. Of 1.5 million to 2 million distinct CDR3 sequences in the sample, roughly 30% are singletons; the top ten hold 7.7%. The sample consisted of blood. These receptors originate from a woman in her 30s in good health. Both conserved end residues are part of each CDR3. Each record gives: J gene, V gene, clone size, D gene, CDR3 protein, CDR3 DNA. D genes are given only for firm matches. For some rows the clone size is stated as once, few or many, or as a class when expanded; others skip it.

TRBJ2-4 TRBV4-3 NA TRBD2 CASSIAPGLATYNEQYF TGCGCCAGCAGCATCGCCCCCGGACTAGCGACCTACAATGAGCAGTACTTC
TRBJ2-5 TRBV7-9 many TRBD2 CASSLSLAETQYF TGTGCCAGCAGCTTGTCACTAGCGGAGACCCAGTACTTC
TRBJ2-5 TRBV4-1 NA NA CANSQFNQETQYF TGCGCCAACAGCCAATTCAACCAAGAGACCCAGTACTTC
TRBJ2-7 TRBV6-5 few NA CASSYPGRSYEQYF TGTGCCAGCAGTTACCCGGGGAGGTCCTACGAGCAGTACTTC
TRBJ1-2 TRBV30 many NA CAWSYTGGYGYTF TGTGCCTGGAGTTACACCGGTGGCTATGGCTACACCTTC
TRBJ2-7 TRBV5-1 many NA CASSFNTGPYEQYF TGCGCCAGCAGCTTTAACACGGGACCCTACGAGCAGTACTTC
TRBJ2-1 TRBV29-1 few NA CTVESGPTDRQFF TGCACCGTAGAGTCCGGGCCGACAGATCGTCAGTTCTTC
TRBJ2-5 TRBV7-6 NA NA CASSLGPTSQETQYF TGTGCCAGTAGCTTAGGCCCCACGAGTCAAGAGACCCAGTACTTC
TRBJ1-2 TRBV6-1 NA TRBD1 CATFRGQLVYGYTF TGTGCCACGTTTAGGGGACAGCTTGTCTATGGCTACACCTTC
TRBJ1-2 TRBV12-3/TRBV12-4 many TRBD1 CASSYTGDGYTF TGCGCCAGCAGCTACACAGGGGATGGCTACACCTTC
TRBJ2-7 TRBV29-1 few NA CSVMGGNHREQYF TGCAGCGTTATGGGCGGGAATCATCGGGAGCAGTACTTC
TRBJ2-7 TRBV15 few NA CATSRAPDSYEQYF TGTGCCACCAGCAGAGCTCCAGACTCCTACGAGCAGTACTTC
TRBJ1-2 TRBV12-3/TRBV12-4 few NA CASSLMAGTYGYTF TGTGCCAGCAGTTTAATGGCAGGGACCTATGGCTACACCTTC
TRBJ2-5 TRBV12-3/TRBV12-4 many NA CASSFSPPETQYF TGTGCCAGCAGTTTCTCCCCTCCAGAGACCCAGTACTTC
TRBJ1-5 TRBV10-1 NA NA CASSSGAPNQPQHF TGCGCCAGCAGTTCAGGGGCCCCCAATCAGCCCCAGCATTTT
TRBJ1-4 TRBV5-5 few NA CASKTIATNEKLFF TGTGCCAGCAAAACGATTGCAACTAATGAAAAACTGTTTTTT
TRBJ2-7 TRBV14 NA NA CASSRAGSFTNYEQYF TGTGCCAGCAGTAGGGCAGGCAGCTTCACCAACTACGAGCAGTACTTC
TRBJ2-1 TRBV4-1 few NA CVSSQGGYRSYNEQFF TGCGTCAGCAGCCAAGGGGGGTACCGCTCCTACAATGAGCAGTTCTTC
TRBJ2-4 TRBV30 few NA CARKSTGLENIQYF TGTGCCCGGAAATCGACAGGTCTCGAAAACATTCAGTACTTC
TRBJ2-7 TRBV11-2 many NA CASSQIGGGQYF TGTGCCAGCAGCCAGATAGGGGGTGGGCAGTACTTC
TRBJ2-3 TRBV20-1 few TRBD1 CSAGQDVTDTQYF TGCAGCGCTGGACAGGACGTCACAGATACGCAGTATTTT
TRBJ1-2 TRBV18 NA NA CASSPESGGDGYTF TGTGCCAGCTCACCAGAGTCCGGAGGCGACGGCTACACCTTC
TRBJ2-7 TRBV9 NA TRBD2 CASSLAGPTDVEQYF TGTGCCAGCAGCCTAGCGGGGCCTACCGACGTGGAGCAGTACTTC
TRBJ2-1 TRBV29-1 NA TRBD2 CSVEGGREVSLEQFF TGCAGCGTTGAAGGGGGGCGGGAGGTGTCGCTTGAGCAGTTCTTC
TRBJ2-4 TRBV19 NA NA CASSLSMRGAKNIQYF TGTGCCAGTAGTCTCTCGATGCGGGGAGCCAAAAACATTCAGTACTTC
TRBJ2-4 TRBV7-9 NA NA CASSSWDRDYEQHF TGTGCCAGCAGCTCCTGGGACCGAGACTACGAGCAGCACTTC
TRBJ2-2 TRBV7-3 NA NA CASSLMGVSGELFF TGTGCCAGCAGCTTAATGGGAGTTTCCGGGGAGCTGTTTTTT
TRBJ2-5 TRBV24-1 few NA CATSDRSETPQETQYF TGTGCCACCAGTGATAGAAGTGAGACTCCACAAGAGACCCAGTACTTC
TRBJ1-2 TRBV2 NA NA CASRREGSSNYGYTF TGTGCCAGCAGGAGGGAGGGGAGCTCGAACTATGGCTACACCTTC
TRBJ2-1 TRBV6-6 many TRBD1 CASSYSGQDHNEQFF TGTGCCAGCAGTTACTCGGGACAGGACCACAATGAGCAGTTCTTC
TRBJ2-1 TRBV12-3/TRBV12-4 NA NA CASRTGDIDEQFF TGTGCCAGCCGGACGGGAGATATAGATGAGCAGTTCTTC
TRBJ1-2 TRBV5-1 few NA CASSPGRDLLGYTF TGCGCCAGCAGCCCTGGACGGGACCTTCTTGGCTACACCTTC
TRBJ2-3 TRBV2 NA TRBD2 CASSDPGLVADTQYF TGTGCCAGCAGTGACCCGGGACTAGTGGCAGATACGCAGTATTTT